A single sample gave rise to the 25 T cell receptor beta chains below, sequenced in a study of blood T cell repertoires in COVID-19. Libraries were prepared by immunoSEQ multiplex PCR; TCRdb keeps only in-frame clonotypes and omits some of them. The sample gives about 400,000 clones, more than 80% of which show up once; around 1.2% is in the top ten. Input material: peripheral blood. Receptor source: a man aged 40-49 years with acute or convalescent COVID-19.

The chain joins TRBV6-1 to TRBJ2-3, with 7 bases fitting TRBD2. The CDR3 loop spans 15 amino acids. After removal of 6 bases from V and 1 base from J, the junction contained 7 bases not matched to a gene. CDR1 MNHNS and CDR2 SASEGT come from the germline V gene. DNA of the CDR3: TGTGCCAGCAGGAGGCCCACTAGCGGCACAGATACGCAGTATTTT. Translation: CASRRPTSGTDTQYF.

As for this clone: This sample includes further DNA sequences coding for the same CDR3. The chain combines TRBV5-1 with TRBJ2-7, with 10 bases lining up with TRBD1. J gave up 2 bases and V 3 bases, and 5 bases lay outside the gene matches. The CDR3 extends over 15 amino acids. Germline loops: CDR1 SGHRS, CDR2 YFSETQ. For the CDR3, the DNA is TGCGCCAGCAGCTACCGGGACAGGGGAGCCTACGAGCAGTACTTC. Translating gives CASSYRDRGAYEQYF.

The rearrangement uses TRBV9 and TRBJ2-1; a possible D gene is TRBD2 (6 bases). With 5 bases removed from V and 10 bases from J, the gap between germline ends came to 25 bases. This CDR3 region has 16 residues. The germline V gene encodes CDR1 SGDLS and CDR2 YYNGEE. The CDR3 is CASSRPTRAQSGEQFF. CDR3 nucleotide sequence: TGTGCCAGCAGTCGCCCGACTAGGGCGCAAAGTGGGGAGCAGTTCTTC.

V gene TRBV10-1 combines with J gene TRBJ1-5; D remains unclear. The CDR3 runs to 13 residues. The germline V gene has CDR1 WNHNN and CDR2 SYGVQD (reference sequence). V was clipped by 3 bases and J by 2 bases, with 5 bases between them. This CDR3 is CASSELGNQPQHF. The DNA for the CDR3 is TGCGCCAGCAGTGAACTGGGCAATCAGCCCCAGCATTTT.

The chain carries TRBV3-1 (or the pseudogene TRBV3-2) and TRBJ2-7; the D is unclear. Germline CDR1 and CDR2: LGHDT and YNNKEL (reference sequence). Trimming shortened V by 3 bases and J by 2 bases, and 11 bases separated the two germline ends. This CDR3 has 14 residues. CDR3 in DNA: TGTGCCAGCAGCCATCCTCGACTTACCTACGAGCAGTACTTC. Protein sequence: CASSHPRLTYEQYF.

This clone was detected a few times. The chain uses TRBV5-5 and TRBJ1-1; 7 bases are a match to TRBD1. The CDR3 spans 14 residues. Trimming at V came to 4 bases and at J to 2 bases, leaving 5 bases not matched to a gene. The germline V gene has CDR1 SGHKS and CDR2 YYEKEE (reference sequence). The CDR3 protein is CASSRQGQNTEAFF. CDR3 DNA sequence: TGTGCCAGCAGCCGACAGGGACAAAACACTGAAGCTTTCTTT.

The V and J genes are TRBV9 and TRBJ1-6; 11 bases align to TRBD1. V shed 2 bases and J 9 bases; nucleotides not matched to a gene: 1. The CDR3 extends over 14 amino acids. Looked up from germline, CDR1 is SGDLS and CDR2 is YYNGEE. This CDR3 is CASSVGQGVSPLHF. The CDR3 DNA is TGTGCCAGCAGCGTGGGACAGGGGGTTTCACCCCTCCACTTT.

This chain connects TRBV23-1 to TRBJ2-7; D gene uncertain. TRBV23-1 is reported as an ORF; its role is uncertain. The CDR3 has 15 amino acids. V was pared by 0 bases and J by 3 bases, with 12 bases between. The chain's CDR3 is CASSQSTRRYYEQYF. The CDR3 DNA reads TGCGCCAGCAGTCAATCGACAAGGCGCTACTACGAGCAGTACTTC.

This chain links TRBV2 with TRBJ1-1; 9 bases align to TRBD1. Germline CDR1 SNHLY, CDR2 FYNNEI. CDR3 length: 15 amino acids. After removal of 8 bases from V and 6 bases from J, the junction contained 13 bases not matched to a gene. The CDR3 loop is CASGGQGVGLSEAFF. The CDR3, as DNA: TGTGCCAGCGGGGGACAGGGTGTTGGGTTGTCTGAAGCTTTCTTT. The full variable domain, in which reference TRBV2 and TRBJ1-1 provide the parts outside the CDR3, is EPEVTQTPSHQVTQMGQEVILRCVPISNHLYFYWYRQILGQKVEFLVSFYNNEISEKSEIFDDQFSVERPDGSNFTLKIRSTKLEDSAMYFCASGGQGVGLSEAFFGQGTRLTVV.

V gene TRBV6-5 combines with J gene TRBJ2-1; 7 nucleotides line up with TRBD1. The germline gives CDR1 MNHEY, CDR2 SVGAGI. The ends lost 2 bases at V and 7 bases at J; junction bases unmatched: 5. CDR3 length: 14 amino acids. CDR3 nucleotides: TGTGCCAGCAGTTACAGGGACAGAACAAATGAGCAGTTCTTC. Protein product: CASSYRDRTNEQFF.

The genes are TRBV3-1 (or the pseudogene TRBV3-2) and TRBJ2-5, with D possibly TRBD1 on 6 matching bases. Germline CDR1 reads LGHDT; CDR2 reads YNNKEL (reference sequence). Trimming removed 0 bases from V and 1 base from J, with 6 bases in between. The CDR3 covers 14 residues. Here the CDR3 DNA reads TGTGCCAGCAGCCAAGAGGGGGCCCAAGAGACCCAGTACTTC. Protein product: CASSQEGAQETQYF.

This clone was seen repeatedly, ten times or more. The gene calls are TRBV15 and TRBJ1-1; 7 bases map to TRBD1. V shed 2 bases, J shed 13 bases, and the junction held 13 bases outside the gene matches. The CDR3 totals 14 residues. Germline values: CDR1 LNHNV, CDR2 YYDKDF (reference sequence). CDR3 in DNA: TGTGCCACCAGCAGAAGACAGGGACTAGATCTACTTTTCTTT. Protein sequence: CATSRRQGLDLLFF.

The V call is TRBV28, the J call TRBJ1-1; TRBD1 aligns across 7 bases. There are 15 residues in the CDR3. Germline assignment: CDR1 MDHEN and CDR2 SYDVKM. The trim removed 5 bases at V and 0 bases at J, leaving 6 bases unmatched. CDR3 in amino acids: CASSRDRAMNTEAFF. The CDR3 DNA reads as TGTGCCAGCAGTCGAGACAGGGCGATGAACACTGAAGCTTTCTTT.

This clone appeared a few times. J is TRBJ2-1 and V is TRBV13; D not resolved. CDR3 length equals 11 residues. Per the germline V gene, CDR1 is PRHDT and CDR2 is FYEKMQ (reference sequence). V was trimmed by 8 bases and J by 4 bases, leaving 6 bases between them. CDR3 in DNA: TGTGCCAGCCTCGGTTACAATGAGCAGTTCTTC. Translation: CASLGYNEQFF.

The rearrangement links TRBV10-3 to TRBJ1-4; D ambiguous. The length of the CDR3 is 16 residues. Germline V gene sequence: CDR1 ENHRY, CDR2 SYGVKD. With 2 bases removed from V and 7 bases from J, the gap between germline ends came to 17 bases. The CDR3 sequence: CAISEEGRGLGEKLFF. CDR3 in DNA: TGTGCCATCAGTGAGGAGGGCCGCGGGCTAGGTGAAAAACTGTTTTTT.

The chain couples TRBV7-2 to TRBJ2-4; 9 bases fit TRBD1. Trimming took 2 bases from V and 7 from J; bases not matched to a gene: 6. This CDR3 spans 15 amino acids. CDR1 SGHTA and CDR2 FQGNSA come from the germline V gene. The CDR3 DNA reads TGTGCCAGCAGCTTAAGGGGACAGGGAGGTAACATTCAGTACTTC. This codes for CASSLRGQGGNIQYF.

The chain has TRBV28 and TRBJ1-5, with a tentative D call TRBD1 (5 bases). The CDR3 loop spans 16 amino acids. V gave up 6 bases and J gave up 3 bases, with 18 bases separating them. Looked up from germline, CDR1 is MDHEN and CDR2 is SYDVKM. The CDR3 DNA reads TGTGCCAGCAGCCCCGGCACCGAGGGACTCAATCAGCCCCAGCATTTT. This encodes CASSPGTEGLNQPQHF.

The chain joins TRBV28 to TRBJ2-4, with D possibly TRBD1 on 6 matching bases. This CDR3 region has 15 residues. Germline lookup yields CDR1 MDHEN and CDR2 SYDVKM. Deletions cut 3 bases from V and 4 bases from J, with 13 bases between. The CDR3 sequence: CASSFHGQPKNIQYF. In nucleotides, the CDR3 is TGTGCCAGCAGTTTTCACGGACAGCCTAAAAACATTCAGTACTTC.

This chain connects TRBV30 to TRBJ2-7, with 8 bases matching TRBD1. Per the germline V gene, CDR1 is GTSNPN and CDR2 is SVGIG (reference sequence). The CDR3 has 12 residues. Germline trimming cut 1 base from V and 4 bases from J; bases unmatched to any gene: 0. CDR3 residues: CAWSDRGYEQYF. In DNA, the CDR3 is TGTGCCTGGAGTGACAGGGGGTACGAGCAGTACTTC.

Of note for this clone: The sample holds other DNA sequences that translate to the same CDR3. The chain joins TRBV27 to TRBJ1-1; no clear D. The CDR3 contains 14 residues. V lost 2 bases to trimming and J lost 1 base, with 8 bases between them. Germline values: CDR1 MNHEY, CDR2 SMNVEV (reference sequence). DNA for the CDR3: TGTGCCAGCAGTTTAAGCCGGGGGAACACTGAAGCTTTCTTT. Its translation is CASSLSRGNTEAFF.

V usage is TRBV5-1 and J usage is TRBJ1-3, with 7 bases matching TRBD1. V lost 2 bases and J lost 0; bases outside the gene matches: 5. This CDR3 contains 16 residues. Germline V gene sequence: CDR1 SGHRS, CDR2 YFSETQ. CDR3 in amino acids: CASSLQGINSGNTIYF. The CDR3 DNA is TGCGCCAGCAGCTTACAGGGGATAAACTCTGGAAACACCATATATTTT.

This clone showed up just a few times. The chain is built from TRBV21-1 and TRBJ1-2; TRBD1, the table's D call, lacks a check against the DNA. TRBV21-1 is a listed pseudogene. The CDR3 spans 16 residues. CDR3 in DNA: TGTGCCAGCAGCGACCGACAGGGTTCGTCCCACTATGGCTACACCTTC. Translation: CASSDRQGSSHYGYTF.

The chain uses TRBV11-2 and TRBJ1-2, with unresolved D. Germline values: CDR1 SGHAT, CDR2 FQNNGV. Trimming took 4 bases from V and 6 from J, leaving 12 bases between them. The CDR3 consists of 13 residues. In nucleotides, the CDR3 is TGTGCCAGCAGCTATTTCACTGCTGATGGCTACACCTTC. Translating gives CASSYFTADGYTF.

As for this clone: Other DNA variants within this sample encode the same CDR3. The chain carries TRBV28 and TRBJ2-7; D is unclear. The CDR3 totals 13 residues. Germline CDR1 reads MDHEN; CDR2 reads SYDVKM. Trimming took 2 bases from V and 1 from J, leaving 6 bases between them. CDR3 DNA sequence: TGTGCCAGCAGTTTAGGAGCTTCCTACGAGCAGTACTTC. Encoded protein: CASSLGASYEQYF.

The J gene is TRBJ1-4, the V gene TRBV27, with D possibly being TRBD1 (6 bases). CDR1 MNHEY and CDR2 SMNVEV come from the germline V gene (reference sequence). This CDR3 has 14 amino acids. V shed 6 bases and J shed 2 bases, with 10 bases lying between them. The CDR3 loop reads CASSRTATNEKLFF. CDR3 DNA sequence: TGTGCCAGCAGCCGGACAGCGACTAATGAAAAACTGTTTTTT. Full variable domain (outside the CDR3, taken from reference TRBV27 and TRBJ1-4): EAQVTQNPRYLITVTGKKLTVTCSQNMNHEYMSWYRQDPGLGLRQIYYSMNVEVTDKGDVPEGYKVSRKEKRNFPLILESPSPNQTSLYFCASSRTATNEKLFFGSGTQLSVL.